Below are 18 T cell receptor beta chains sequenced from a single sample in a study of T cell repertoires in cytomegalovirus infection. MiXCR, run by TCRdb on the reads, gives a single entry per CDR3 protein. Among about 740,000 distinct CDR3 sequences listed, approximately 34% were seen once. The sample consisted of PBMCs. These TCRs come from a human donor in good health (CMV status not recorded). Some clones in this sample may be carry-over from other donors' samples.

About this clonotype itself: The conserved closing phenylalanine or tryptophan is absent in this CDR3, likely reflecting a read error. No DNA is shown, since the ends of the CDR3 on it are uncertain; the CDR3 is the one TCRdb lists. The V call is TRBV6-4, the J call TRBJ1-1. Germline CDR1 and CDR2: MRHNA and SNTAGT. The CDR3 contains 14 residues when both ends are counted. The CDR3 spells CASIDGKENAESFV.

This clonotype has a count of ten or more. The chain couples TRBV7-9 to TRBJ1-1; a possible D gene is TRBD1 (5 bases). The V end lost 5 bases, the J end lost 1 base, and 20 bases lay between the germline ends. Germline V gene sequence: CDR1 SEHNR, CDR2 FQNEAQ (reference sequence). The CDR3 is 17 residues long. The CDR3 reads CASSLQWMGLRNTEAFF. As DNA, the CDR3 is TGTGCCAGCAGCCTGCAATGGATGGGGCTCCGGAACACTGAAGCTTTCTTT. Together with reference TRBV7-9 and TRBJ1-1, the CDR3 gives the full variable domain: DTGVSQNPRHKITKRGQNVTFRCDPISEHNRLYWYRQTLGQGPEFLTYFQNEAQLEKSRLLSDRFSAERPKGSFSTLEIQRTEQGDSAMYLCASSLQWMGLRNTEAFFGQGTRLTVV.

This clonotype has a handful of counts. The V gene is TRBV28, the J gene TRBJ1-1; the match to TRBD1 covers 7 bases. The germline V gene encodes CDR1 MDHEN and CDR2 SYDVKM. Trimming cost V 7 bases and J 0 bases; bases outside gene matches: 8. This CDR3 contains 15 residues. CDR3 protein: CASTMTGKLNTEAFF. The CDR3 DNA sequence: TGTGCCAGCACTATGACAGGGAAGCTGAACACTGAAGCTTTCTTT.

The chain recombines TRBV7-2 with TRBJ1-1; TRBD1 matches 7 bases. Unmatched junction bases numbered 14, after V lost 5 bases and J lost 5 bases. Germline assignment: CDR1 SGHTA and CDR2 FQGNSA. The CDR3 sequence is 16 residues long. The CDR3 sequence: CASSTWGEGARTEAFF. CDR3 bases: TGTGCCAGCAGCACATGGGGGGAGGGGGCGCGAACTGAAGCTTTCTTT.

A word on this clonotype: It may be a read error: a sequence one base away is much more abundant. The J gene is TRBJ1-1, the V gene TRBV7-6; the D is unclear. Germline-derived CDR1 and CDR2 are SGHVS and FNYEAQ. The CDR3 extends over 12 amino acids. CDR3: CANSLMALEAFF. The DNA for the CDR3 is TGTGCCAACAGCTTAATGGCCCTTGAAGCTTTCTTT.

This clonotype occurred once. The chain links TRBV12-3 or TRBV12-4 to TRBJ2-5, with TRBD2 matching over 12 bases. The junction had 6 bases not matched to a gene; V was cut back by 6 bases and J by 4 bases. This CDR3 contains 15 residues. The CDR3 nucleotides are TGTGCCAGCAGCCCCGGGGGACTAGCGGGAGAGACCCAGTACTTC. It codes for CASSPGGLAGETQYF.

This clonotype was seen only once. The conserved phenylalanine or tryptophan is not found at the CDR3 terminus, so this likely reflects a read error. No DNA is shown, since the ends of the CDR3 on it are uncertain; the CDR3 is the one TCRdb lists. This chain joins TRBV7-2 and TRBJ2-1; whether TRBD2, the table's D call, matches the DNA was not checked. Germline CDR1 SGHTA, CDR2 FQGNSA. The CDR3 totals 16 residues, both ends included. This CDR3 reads CASSPRGEGQENEQLL.

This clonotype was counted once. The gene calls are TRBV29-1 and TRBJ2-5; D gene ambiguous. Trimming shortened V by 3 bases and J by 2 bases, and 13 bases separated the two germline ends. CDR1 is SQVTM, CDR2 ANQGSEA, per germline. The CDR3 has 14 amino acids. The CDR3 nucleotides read TGCAGCGTTGACGGGCCGCAGAGGCAAGAGACCCAGTACTTC. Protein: CSVDGPQRQETQYF.

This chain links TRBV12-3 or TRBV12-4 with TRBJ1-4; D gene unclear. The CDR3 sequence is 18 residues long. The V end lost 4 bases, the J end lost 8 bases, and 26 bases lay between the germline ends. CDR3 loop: CASSSSRAGIVVGEKLFF. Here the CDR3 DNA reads TGTGCCAGCAGTTCATCCCGGGCGGGGATCGTAGTTGGCGAAAAACTGTTTTTT.

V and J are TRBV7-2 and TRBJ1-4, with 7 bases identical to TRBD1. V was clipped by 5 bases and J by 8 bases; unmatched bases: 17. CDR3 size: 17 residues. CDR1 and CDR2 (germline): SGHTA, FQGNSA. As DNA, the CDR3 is TGTGCCAGCAGCCCTTACGTGGACAGGCTAAAGGAGGAAAAACTGTTTTTT. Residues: CASSPYVDRLKEEKLFF. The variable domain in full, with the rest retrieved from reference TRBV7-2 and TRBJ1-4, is GAGVSQSPSNKVTEKGKDVELRCDPISGHTALYWYRQSLGQGLEFLIYFQGNSAPDKSGLPSDRFSAERTGGSVSTLTIQRTQQEDSAVYLCASSPYVDRLKEEKLFFGSGTQLSVL.

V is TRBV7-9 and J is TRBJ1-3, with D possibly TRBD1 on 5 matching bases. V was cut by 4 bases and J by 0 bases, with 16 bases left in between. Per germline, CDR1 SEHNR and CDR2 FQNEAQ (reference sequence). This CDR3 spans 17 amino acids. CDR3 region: CASSSSSGILSGNTIYF. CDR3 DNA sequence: TGTGCCAGCAGCTCGAGTTCAGGGATCCTCTCTGGAAACACCATATATTTT.

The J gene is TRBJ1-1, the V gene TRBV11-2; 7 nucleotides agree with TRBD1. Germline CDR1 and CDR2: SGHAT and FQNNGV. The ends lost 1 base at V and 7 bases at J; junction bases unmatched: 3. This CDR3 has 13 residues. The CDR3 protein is CASSLVGDSEAFF. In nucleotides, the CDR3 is TGTGCCAGCAGCTTAGTTGGGGACAGTGAAGCTTTCTTT.

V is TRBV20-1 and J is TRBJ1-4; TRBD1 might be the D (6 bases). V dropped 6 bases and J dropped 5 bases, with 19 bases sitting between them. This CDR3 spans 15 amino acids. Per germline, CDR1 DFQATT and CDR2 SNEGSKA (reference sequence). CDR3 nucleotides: TGCAGTGCCCACGGCCGGGGGGCAGAGAATGAAAAACTGTTTTTT. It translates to CSAHGRGAENEKLFF.

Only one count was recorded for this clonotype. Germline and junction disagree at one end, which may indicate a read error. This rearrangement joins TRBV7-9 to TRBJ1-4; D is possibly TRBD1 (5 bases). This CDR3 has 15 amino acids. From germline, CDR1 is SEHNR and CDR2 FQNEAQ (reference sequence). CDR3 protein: CASRLGQGDTEKLFF. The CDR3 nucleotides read TGTGCCAGCCGCTTAGGCCAGGGTGACACTGAAAAACTGTTTTTT. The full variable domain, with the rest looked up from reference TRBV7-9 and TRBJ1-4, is DTGVSQNPRHKITKRGQNVTFRCDPISEHNRLYWYRQTLGQGPEFLTYFQNEAQLEKSRLLSDRFSAERPKGSFSTLEIQRTEQGDSAMYLCASRLGQGDTEKLFFGSGTQLSVL.

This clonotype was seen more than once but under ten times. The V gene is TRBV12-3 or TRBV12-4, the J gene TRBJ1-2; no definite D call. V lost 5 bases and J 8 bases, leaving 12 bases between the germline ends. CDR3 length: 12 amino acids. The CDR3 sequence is CASSLGGFGYTF. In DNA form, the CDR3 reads TGTGCCAGCAGTCTCGGAGGTTTCGGCTACACCTTC.

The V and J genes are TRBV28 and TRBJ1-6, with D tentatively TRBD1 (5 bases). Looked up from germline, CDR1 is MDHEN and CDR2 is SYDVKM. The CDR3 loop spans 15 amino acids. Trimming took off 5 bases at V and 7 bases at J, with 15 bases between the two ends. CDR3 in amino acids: CASSPLGGLNSPLHF. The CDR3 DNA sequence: TGTGCCAGCAGTCCCCTTGGGGGATTGAATTCACCCCTCCACTTT.

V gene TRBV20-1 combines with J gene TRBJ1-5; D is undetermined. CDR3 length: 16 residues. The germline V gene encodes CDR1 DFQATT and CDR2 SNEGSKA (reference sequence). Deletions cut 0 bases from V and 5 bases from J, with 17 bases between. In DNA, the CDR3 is TGCAGTGCTAGAGATCCGGTTCAGTCGAATTATCAGCCCCAGCATTTT. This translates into CSARDPVQSNYQPQHF.

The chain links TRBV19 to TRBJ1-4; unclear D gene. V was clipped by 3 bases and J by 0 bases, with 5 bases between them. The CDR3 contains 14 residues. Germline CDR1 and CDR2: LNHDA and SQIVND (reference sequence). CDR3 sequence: CASSIQATNEKLFF. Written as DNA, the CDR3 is TGTGCCAGTAGTATCCAGGCAACTAATGAAAAACTGTTTTTT.